The clone carrying this TCR beta chain was observed a few times. Germline assignment: CDR1 DFQATT and CDR2 SNEGSKA (reference sequence). The CDR3 sequence is 17 residues long. Losses at the gene ends were 2 bases for V and 3 bases for J; bases not matched to a gene: 12. Using its own MiXCR run on the 5' RACE reads, TCRdb lists one record per CDR3 protein. The sample contains around 650,000 distinct CDR3 sequences, just over 7% of which appear only once. The data belong to a study of identical twins. The sample also formed part of further work on yellow fever vaccine responses in identical twins.

The specimen was PBMCs. This clonotype was sampled from a woman aged 18-35 years in good health. The chain employs TRBV20-1 and TRBJ2-3, with 9 bases fitting TRBD2. The CDR3 nucleotides read TGCAGTGCTAGAAGGCTAGCGGGATCCACGGGAACAGATACGCAGTATTTT. Its translation is CSARRLAGSTGTDTQYF.